One sample yielded the 4 T cell receptor beta chains listed below, sequenced in a study of cytomegalovirus exposure and HLA in healthy donors. PCR employed 60 Vbeta and 13 Jbeta primers. Profiled with immunoSEQ multiplex PCR; TCRdb holds only in-frame clones, not every one. This sample has 160,000 or so clones; roughly 82% occur once, and the top ten carry around 0.46%. Sequencing was carried out using PBMCs. Receptor source: a woman between 50 and 59 years old in good health and CMV-seronegative.

The chain employs TRBV25-1 and TRBJ1-4, with no clear D. CDR3 size: 13 residues. Germline CDR1 reads MGHDK; CDR2 reads SYGVNS. Between the trimmed V and J ends, which lost 6 bases and 7 bases, there was a span of 12 bases. DNA for the CDR3: TGTGCCAGCAGACAAGACACGTCTGAAAAACTGTTTTTT. This translates into CASRQDTSEKLFF.

The rearrangement joins TRBV4-1 to TRBJ1-3; D not certain. Germline loops: CDR1 MGHRA, CDR2 YSYEKL. The V end was cut by 1 base, the J end by 4 bases, with 20 bases between. The CDR3 has 18 amino acids. Here the CDR3 reads CASSQGRLTTGEGNTIYF. CDR3 coding DNA: TGCGCCAGCAGCCAAGGTAGATTGACCACCGGAGAAGGAAACACCATATATTTT.

The V gene is TRBV5-4, the J gene TRBJ2-1; tentative D call: TRBD1 (6 bases). The germline V gene has CDR1 SGHNT and CDR2 YYREEE (reference sequence). The CDR3 covers 15 residues. Trimming took off 4 bases at V and 7 bases at J, with 18 bases between the two ends. The CDR3 region has the DNA TGTGCCAGCAGCCTCTCGGGACAAGGGGTGAATGAGCAGTTCTTC. This translates into CASSLSGQGVNEQFF.

J is TRBJ2-5 and V is TRBV5-4, with a possible D match to TRBD1 (5 bases). Germline values: CDR1 SGHNT, CDR2 YYREEE (reference sequence). Deletions cut 4 bases from V and 3 bases from J, with 13 bases between. The CDR3 runs to 14 residues. For the CDR3, the DNA is TGTGCCAGCAGCCCCACGCGGACAAAAGAGACCCAGTACTTC. Translating it yields CASSPTRTKETQYF.